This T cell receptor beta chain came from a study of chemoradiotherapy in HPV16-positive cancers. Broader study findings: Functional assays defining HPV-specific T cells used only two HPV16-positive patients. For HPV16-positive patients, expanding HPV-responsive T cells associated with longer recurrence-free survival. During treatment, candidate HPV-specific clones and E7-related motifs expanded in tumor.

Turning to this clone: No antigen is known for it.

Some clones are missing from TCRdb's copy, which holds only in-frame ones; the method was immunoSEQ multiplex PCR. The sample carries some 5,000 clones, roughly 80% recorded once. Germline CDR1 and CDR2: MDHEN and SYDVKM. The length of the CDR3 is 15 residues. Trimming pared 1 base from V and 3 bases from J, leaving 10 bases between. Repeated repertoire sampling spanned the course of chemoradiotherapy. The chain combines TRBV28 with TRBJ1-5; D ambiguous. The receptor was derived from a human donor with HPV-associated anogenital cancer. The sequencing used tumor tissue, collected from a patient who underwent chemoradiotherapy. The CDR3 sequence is CASSLSRNINQPQHF. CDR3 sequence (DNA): TGTGCCAGCAGTTTATCCAGGAATATCAATCAGCCCCAGCATTTT.